These 23 T cell receptor beta chains came from one sample sequenced in a study of blood T cell repertoires in COVID-19. Sequenced by immunoSEQ multiplex PCR; TCRdb stores in-frame clones only, minus some. The table has 150,000 to 200,000 clones, roughly 76% seen once; the top ten hold more than 10%. Sequenced input: peripheral blood. All receptors come from a woman of 80 years or more with COVID-19, enrolled during active disease.

In this sample, this clone turned up once. The V and J genes are TRBV5-4 and TRBJ2-2; 10 bases align to TRBD1. V was clipped by 4 bases and J by 1 base; unmatched bases: 4. The length of the CDR3 is 16 residues. Per the germline V gene, CDR1 is SGHNT and CDR2 is YYREEE (reference sequence). CDR3 sequence reads: CASSVGQGGNTGELFF. The CDR3 DNA reads as TGTGCCAGCAGCGTTGGACAGGGGGGGAACACCGGGGAGCTGTTTTTT. Drawing the rest from reference TRBV5-4 and TRBJ2-2, the complete variable domain is ETGVTQSPTHLIKTRGQQVTLRCSSQSGHNTVSWYQQALGQGPQFIFQYYREEENGRGNFPPRFSGLQFPNYSSELNVNALELDDSALYLCASSVGQGGNTGELFFGEGSRLTVL.

As to this clone: This same CDR3 is encoded by further DNA sequences in the sample. The chain joins TRBV12-3 or TRBV12-4 to TRBJ2-2; perhaps TRBD1 as D (5 bases). Trimming pared 4 bases from V and 4 bases from J, leaving 7 bases between. The CDR3 length is 13 residues. The DNA for the CDR3 is TGTGCCAGCAGTTCCCAGGGCACCGGGGAGCTGTTTTTT. This gives the protein CASSSQGTGELFF.

This clone was seen once. The chain uses TRBV7-2 and TRBJ2-5; 10 bases line up with TRBD2. Germline V gene sequence: CDR1 SGHTA, CDR2 FQGNSA. J was trimmed by 5 bases and V by 5 bases; bases with no gene match: 8. The CDR3 runs to 15 residues. The CDR3 reads CASSPGLARRETQYF. The CDR3 nucleotides read TGTGCCAGCAGCCCGGGACTAGCGAGGAGGGAGACCCAGTACTTC.

V and J are TRBV3-1 (or the pseudogene TRBV3-2) and TRBJ1-4; 7 nucleotides match TRBD1. Germline values: CDR1 LGHDT, CDR2 YNNKEL (reference sequence). The V gene end was trimmed by 5 bases and the J gene end by 9 bases; junction bases not matched to a gene: 12. This CDR3 is built from 15 residues. The CDR3 DNA reads as TGTGCCAGCAGCAACCAGGGGGGTTTGGGTAAAAAACTGTTTTTT. It translates to CASSNQGGLGKKLFF.

This clone was seen at least ten times. The rearrangement joins TRBV9 to TRBJ2-5, with D tentatively TRBD1 (6 bases). With 7 bases removed from V and 6 bases from J, the gap between germline ends came to 10 bases. Germline-derived CDR1 and CDR2 are SGDLS and YYNGEE. The CDR3 loop spans 11 amino acids. The CDR3 here is CASGRGKTQYF. The CDR3 DNA is TGTGCCAGCGGCAGGGGAAAGACCCAGTACTTC. Supplemented by reference TRBV9 and TRBJ2-5, the full variable domain reads DSGVTQTPKHLITATGQRVTLRCSPRSGDLSVYWYQQSLDQGLQFLIQYYNGEERAKGNILERFSAQQFPDLHSELNLSSLELGDSALYFCASGRGKTQYFGPGTRLLVL.

The rearrangement joins TRBV6-6 to TRBJ2-5; TRBD2 is a possible D gene (6 bases). V gave up 1 base and J gave up 2 bases, with 8 bases separating them. The CDR3 has 14 amino acids. Germline values: CDR1 MNHNY, CDR2 SVGAGI (reference sequence). The CDR3 loop reads CASSYWREQETQYF. The CDR3 nucleotides read TGTGCCAGCAGTTACTGGCGGGAACAAGAGACCCAGTACTTC.

J is TRBJ1-2 and V is TRBV19; D gene uncertain. CDR1 LNHDA and CDR2 SQIVND come from the germline V gene (reference sequence). Trimming took 1 base from V and 2 from J, leaving 8 bases between them. This CDR3 contains 14 residues. CDR3 DNA sequence: TGTGCCAGTAGTATAGGTGCCAGGAACTATGGCTACACCTTC. It is translated as CASSIGARNYGYTF.

This clone was detected only a few times. The rearrangement links TRBV7-9 to TRBJ2-7, with 10 positions matching TRBD1. This CDR3 has 16 residues. V lost 5 bases, J lost 4 bases, and 11 bases stayed unmatched. Germline values: CDR1 SEHNR, CDR2 FQNEAQ (reference sequence). CDR3 sequence: CASSEGVPGQGYEQYF. DNA for the CDR3: TGTGCCAGCAGCGAGGGGGTACCGGGACAGGGGTACGAGCAGTACTTC.

CDR3 in amino acids: CASSPQNNQPQHF. CDR3 in DNA: TGTGCCAGCTCCCCGCAGAACAATCAGCCCCAGCATTTT. This sequence joins TRBV18 and TRBJ1-5; D unclear. The germline CDR1 and CDR2 sequences are KGHSH and LQKENI. V shed 6 bases and J shed 3 bases, with 9 bases lying between them. This CDR3 is built from 13 residues.

The chain's CDR3 is CASRDRAKYEQYF. CDR3 bases: TGTGCCTCCCGGGACAGGGCCAAGTACGAGCAGTACTTC. The chain uses TRBV2 and TRBJ2-7; 9 bases match TRBD1. The CDR3 is made up of 13 amino acids. Germline V gene lookup returns CDR1 SNHLY and CDR2 FYNNEI. The trim removed 11 bases at V and 4 bases at J, leaving 9 bases unmatched.

The chain has TRBV27 and TRBJ1-2, with D tentatively TRBD1 (5 bases). Trimming took off 6 bases at V and 8 bases at J, with 10 bases between the two ends. The CDR3 consists of 11 residues. The germline gives CDR1 MNHEY, CDR2 SMNVEV (reference sequence). For the CDR3, the DNA is TGTGCCAGCAGCGCAGGACACGGCTACACCTTC. Its translation: CASSAGHGYTF.

In this sample, this clone turned up a few times. The gene calls are TRBV6-6 and TRBJ2-7, with D maybe TRBD1 (6 bases). V was trimmed by 8 bases and J by 2 bases, leaving 16 bases between them. The CDR3 runs to 14 residues. Germline loops: CDR1 MNHNY, CDR2 SVGAGI (reference sequence). CDR3 in amino acids: CASSWTVLTYEQYF. DNA of the CDR3: TGTGCCAGCTCTTGGACAGTTCTTACCTACGAGCAGTACTTC.

The gene calls are TRBV12-3 or TRBV12-4 and TRBJ2-1; maybe TRBD2 (6 bases). The V end lost 0 bases, the J end lost 12 bases, and 9 bases lay between the germline ends. This CDR3 has 12 residues. As DNA, the CDR3 is TGTGCCAGCAGTTTAGCGTTGGAGGGGCAGTTCTTC. Amino acids: CASSLALEGQFF.

This clone was detected once. The chain recombines TRBV2 with TRBJ1-1; no reliable D call. The CDR3 loop spans 11 amino acids. Germline V lookup: CDR1 SNHLY, CDR2 FYNNEI. V was cut by 5 bases and J by 11 bases, with 12 bases left in between. The CDR3: CASSPQSFAFF. CDR3 bases: TGTGCCAGCAGTCCACAGAGCTTCGCTTTCTTT.

The rearrangement joins TRBV5-5 to TRBJ1-1; D gene ambiguous. The CDR3 covers 14 residues. The V gene's germline CDR1 is SGHKS and CDR2 YYEKEE (reference sequence). Trimming cost V 0 bases and J 5 bases, with 11 bases left between them. The CDR3 bases are TGTGCCAGCAGCTTGGTGATTTCAGTAACTGAAGCTTTCTTT. It codes for CASSLVISVTEAFF.

This rearrangement joins TRBV7-9 to TRBJ2-5, with 7 bases lining up with TRBD2. Looked up from germline, CDR1 is SEHNR and CDR2 is FQNEAQ (reference sequence). After removal of 5 bases from V and 3 bases from J, the junction contained 9 bases not matched to a gene. The CDR3 totals 15 residues. Here the CDR3 reads CASSVSGLAEETQYF. The CDR3 DNA reads TGTGCCAGCAGCGTTAGCGGCCTAGCGGAAGAGACCCAGTACTTC.

This chain links TRBV4-2 with TRBJ2-2; 7 bases line up with TRBD2. J lost 4 bases, V lost 0 bases, and 11 bases had no gene match. This CDR3 is 18 amino acids long. Germline CDR1 LGHNA, CDR2 YNFKEQ. CDR3 amino acids: CASSQDDGGGSGTGELFF. The CDR3 bases are TGTGCCAGCAGCCAAGATGACGGCGGGGGATCCGGCACCGGGGAGCTGTTTTTT.

This chain joins TRBV19 and TRBJ2-7; possibly TRBD1 for D (6 bases). Trimming pared 4 bases from V and 1 base from J, leaving 8 bases between. Germline V lookup: CDR1 LNHDA, CDR2 SQIVND (reference sequence). The length of the CDR3 is 13 residues. The CDR3 spells CASSRQASYEQYF. CDR3 in DNA: TGTGCCAGTAGTAGACAGGCTTCCTACGAGCAGTACTTC.

This clone has a single count. V is TRBV30 and J is TRBJ2-3; TRBD1 aligns across 9 bases. The CDR3 runs 16 residues. V was pared by 5 bases and J by 5 bases, with 14 bases of the junction left unmatched. Per germline, CDR1 GTSNPN and CDR2 SVGIG (reference sequence). The CDR3: CAWSDYRGQWVDTQYF. The CDR3 nucleotides are TGTGCCTGGTCGGATTACAGGGGGCAGTGGGTAGATACGCAGTATTTT.

This chain links TRBV5-1 with TRBJ1-6, with 8 bases identical to TRBD1. V was pared by 0 bases and J by 7 bases, with 6 bases of the junction left unmatched. This CDR3 spans 16 amino acids. The germline V gene has CDR1 SGHRS and CDR2 YFSETQ. In DNA, the CDR3 is TGCGCCAGCAGCTTGGGAACAGGGGGTCGGAATTCACCCCTCCACTTT. Encoded protein: CASSLGTGGRNSPLHF.

This clone appeared once. The same CDR3 arises from other DNA sequences in this sample as well. The genes are TRBV19 and TRBJ1-1; D is undetermined. The CDR3 totals 12 residues. V lost 5 bases and J lost 1, with 5 bases in between. Germline-derived CDR1 and CDR2 are LNHDA and SQIVND (reference sequence). CDR3 DNA: TGTGCCAGTAGTCGGGGGAACACTGAAGCTTTCTTT. Translated: CASSRGNTEAFF.

The CDR3 DNA reads TGTGCCACCAGTGATTTGGGACGGGACAGTTTACATGAGCAGTTCTTC. The encoded protein is CATSDLGRDSLHEQFF. The V call is TRBV24-1, the J call TRBJ2-1; TRBD1 aligns across 7 bases. The CDR3 has 16 amino acids. Germline values: CDR1 KGHDR, CDR2 SFDVKD. After removal of 0 bases from V and 8 bases from J, the junction contained 9 bases not matched to a gene.

The chain is built from TRBV28 and TRBJ1-2; 7 bases line up with TRBD1. The CDR3 length is 15 residues. The ends lost 7 bases at V and 5 bases at J; junction bases unmatched: 13. Per the germline V gene, CDR1 is MDHEN and CDR2 is SYDVKM. This CDR3 reads CASISPHQGEYGYTF. In nucleotides, the CDR3 is TGTGCCAGCATCTCCCCCCACCAGGGGGAGTATGGCTACACCTTC.